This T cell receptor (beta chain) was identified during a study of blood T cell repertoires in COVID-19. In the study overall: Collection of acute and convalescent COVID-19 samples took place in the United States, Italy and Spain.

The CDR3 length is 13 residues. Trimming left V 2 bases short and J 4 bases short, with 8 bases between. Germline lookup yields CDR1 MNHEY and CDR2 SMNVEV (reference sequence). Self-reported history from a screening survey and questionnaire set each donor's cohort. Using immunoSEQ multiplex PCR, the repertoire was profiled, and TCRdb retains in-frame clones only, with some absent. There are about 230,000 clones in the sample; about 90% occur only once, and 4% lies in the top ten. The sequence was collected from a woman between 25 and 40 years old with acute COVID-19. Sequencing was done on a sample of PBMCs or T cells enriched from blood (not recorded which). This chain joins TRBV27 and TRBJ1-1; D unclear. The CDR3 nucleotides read TGTGCCAGCAGTTTAGGGCCAGCCACTGAAGCTTTCTTT. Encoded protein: CASSLGPATEAFF.